Listed below are T cell receptor beta chains from one sample, sequenced in a study of cytomegalovirus exposure and HLA in healthy donors. The data were produced by immunoSEQ multiplex PCR, yet TCRdb's version contains in-frame clones alone and is incomplete. The data hold about 130,000 clones, with over 75% observed a single time. Specimen: PBMCs. Receptors were obtained from a woman aged 35 to 49 in good health and CMV-seropositive. CDR3s include the opening cysteine and the closing phenylalanine or tryptophan. Where a row states a size, it is once, few, many or the class of an expanded clone; other rows omit it.

13	NA	TRBV5-1	TRBJ2-3	CTSVETGTDTQYF
14	NA	TRBV7-3	TRBJ2-7	CASSLTGTDYEQYF
15	NA	TRBV7-3	TRBJ2-3	CASSFDRGGSDTQYF
15	few	TRBV5-4	TRBJ2-2	CASSLGLAGPGELFF
12	NA	TRBV2	TRBJ2-7	CASSQEPYEQYF
14	NA	TRBV7-3	TRBJ1-1	CASSLGQRNTEAFF
15	NA	TRBV29-1	TRBJ2-2	CSVEVTGGLTGELFF
18	NA	TRBV28	TRBJ1-2	CASSRGNQGAHVRYGYTF
16	NA	TRBV4-1	TRBJ2-3	CASSQDQRGEQDTQYF
13	once	TRBV6-6	TRBJ2-7	CASGRLELYEQYF
13	NA	TRBV11-3	TRBJ2-1	CASSLVLADEQFF
17	NA	TRBV5-1	TRBJ2-1	CASSFSGTGTTYNEQFF
11	few	TRBV6-5	TRBJ2-7	CASSEIYEQYF
16	NA	TRBV5-1	TRBJ2-3	CASSAGHRGVPDTQYF
15	NA	TRBV9	TRBJ2-5	CASSPTSGRFETQYF
15	NA	TRBV7-7	TRBJ2-1	CASSHRDGTYNEQFF
15	NA	TRBV11-2	TRBJ2-1	CASSGAVARYNEQFF
15	NA	TRBV5-1	TRBJ2-2	CASSLENRATGELFF
17	NA	TRBV7-3	TRBJ2-6	CASSLWGGGSGANVLTF
15	once	TRBV28	TRBJ2-1	CASSRTSGRSDEQFF
12	NA	TRBV4-2	TRBJ2-7	CASGQGRYEQYF
12	NA	TRBV7-2	TRBJ2-3	CASSWTLDTQYF
15	few	TRBV6-5	TRBJ1-2	CASSYSGHLNYGYTF
17	NA	TRBV5-6	TRBJ2-1	CASIPGASGRTYNEQFF
13	NA	TRBV18	TRBJ2-3	CASSPSQSDTQYF
15	NA	TRBV4-1	TRBJ2-7	CASSQVPAGGREQYF
15	few	TRBV27	TRBJ2-1	CASSLAGGARNEQFF
14	NA	TRBV6-1	TRBJ2-7	CASSGGQGIFEQYF
15	few	TRBV11-2	TRBJ1-1	CASSLGEQWNTEAFF
11	NA	TRBV20-1	TRBJ2-4	CSAWWGEVLYF
14	NA	TRBV7-2	TRBJ1-6	CASSLSRYNSPLHF
15	once	TRBV27	TRBJ2-7	CASSEPGRTTGEQYF
15	NA	TRBV11-3	TRBJ2-3	CASSLGREYTDTQYF
13	NA	TRBV10-3	TRBJ2-3	CAIGLGDTDTQYF
16	NA	TRBV29-1	TRBJ2-1	CSVDPTGERSYNEQFF
15	NA	TRBV7-7	TRBJ2-5	CASSLGASGEETQYF
15	NA	TRBV6-1	TRBJ2-7	CASSESRRGTYEQYF
15	NA	TRBV7-3	TRBJ2-5	CASSSTGRAAETQYF
16	NA	TRBV10-3	TRBJ1-6	CAISEVSGLYNSPLHF
15	NA	TRBV5-6	TRBJ1-4	CASSAPGQGKEKLFF
14	once	TRBV13	TRBJ2-7	CARVGTGDSYEQYF
15	NA	TRBV19	TRBJ2-5	CASSQGQGRRETQYF
14	NA	TRBV7-9	TRBJ1-2	CASATAGADYGYTF
13	NA	TRBV5-4	TRBJ2-5	CASSLVGAETQYF
18	NA	TRBV5-6	TRBJ1-6	CASSSGTDPSSYNSPLHF
13	NA	TRBV9	TRBJ1-5	CASSLDGGQPQHF
16	NA	TRBV9	TRBJ1-3	CASSVLSGDSGNTIYF
13	NA	TRBV19	TRBJ2-7	CASSIGLGCEQYF
12	NA	TRBV28	TRBJ1-5	CASSSVVQPQHF
15	NA	TRBV11-2	TRBJ2-1	CASSLEVLAGVEQFF
13	NA	TRBV7-2	TRBJ1-2	CASSTGQRYGYTF
15	NA	TRBV15	TRBJ2-7	CATSREAGTTYEQYF
15	NA	TRBV11-2	TRBJ2-5	CASSLDAGLQETQYF
17	NA	TRBV5-4	TRBJ2-2	CASSSGLAGGSTGELFF